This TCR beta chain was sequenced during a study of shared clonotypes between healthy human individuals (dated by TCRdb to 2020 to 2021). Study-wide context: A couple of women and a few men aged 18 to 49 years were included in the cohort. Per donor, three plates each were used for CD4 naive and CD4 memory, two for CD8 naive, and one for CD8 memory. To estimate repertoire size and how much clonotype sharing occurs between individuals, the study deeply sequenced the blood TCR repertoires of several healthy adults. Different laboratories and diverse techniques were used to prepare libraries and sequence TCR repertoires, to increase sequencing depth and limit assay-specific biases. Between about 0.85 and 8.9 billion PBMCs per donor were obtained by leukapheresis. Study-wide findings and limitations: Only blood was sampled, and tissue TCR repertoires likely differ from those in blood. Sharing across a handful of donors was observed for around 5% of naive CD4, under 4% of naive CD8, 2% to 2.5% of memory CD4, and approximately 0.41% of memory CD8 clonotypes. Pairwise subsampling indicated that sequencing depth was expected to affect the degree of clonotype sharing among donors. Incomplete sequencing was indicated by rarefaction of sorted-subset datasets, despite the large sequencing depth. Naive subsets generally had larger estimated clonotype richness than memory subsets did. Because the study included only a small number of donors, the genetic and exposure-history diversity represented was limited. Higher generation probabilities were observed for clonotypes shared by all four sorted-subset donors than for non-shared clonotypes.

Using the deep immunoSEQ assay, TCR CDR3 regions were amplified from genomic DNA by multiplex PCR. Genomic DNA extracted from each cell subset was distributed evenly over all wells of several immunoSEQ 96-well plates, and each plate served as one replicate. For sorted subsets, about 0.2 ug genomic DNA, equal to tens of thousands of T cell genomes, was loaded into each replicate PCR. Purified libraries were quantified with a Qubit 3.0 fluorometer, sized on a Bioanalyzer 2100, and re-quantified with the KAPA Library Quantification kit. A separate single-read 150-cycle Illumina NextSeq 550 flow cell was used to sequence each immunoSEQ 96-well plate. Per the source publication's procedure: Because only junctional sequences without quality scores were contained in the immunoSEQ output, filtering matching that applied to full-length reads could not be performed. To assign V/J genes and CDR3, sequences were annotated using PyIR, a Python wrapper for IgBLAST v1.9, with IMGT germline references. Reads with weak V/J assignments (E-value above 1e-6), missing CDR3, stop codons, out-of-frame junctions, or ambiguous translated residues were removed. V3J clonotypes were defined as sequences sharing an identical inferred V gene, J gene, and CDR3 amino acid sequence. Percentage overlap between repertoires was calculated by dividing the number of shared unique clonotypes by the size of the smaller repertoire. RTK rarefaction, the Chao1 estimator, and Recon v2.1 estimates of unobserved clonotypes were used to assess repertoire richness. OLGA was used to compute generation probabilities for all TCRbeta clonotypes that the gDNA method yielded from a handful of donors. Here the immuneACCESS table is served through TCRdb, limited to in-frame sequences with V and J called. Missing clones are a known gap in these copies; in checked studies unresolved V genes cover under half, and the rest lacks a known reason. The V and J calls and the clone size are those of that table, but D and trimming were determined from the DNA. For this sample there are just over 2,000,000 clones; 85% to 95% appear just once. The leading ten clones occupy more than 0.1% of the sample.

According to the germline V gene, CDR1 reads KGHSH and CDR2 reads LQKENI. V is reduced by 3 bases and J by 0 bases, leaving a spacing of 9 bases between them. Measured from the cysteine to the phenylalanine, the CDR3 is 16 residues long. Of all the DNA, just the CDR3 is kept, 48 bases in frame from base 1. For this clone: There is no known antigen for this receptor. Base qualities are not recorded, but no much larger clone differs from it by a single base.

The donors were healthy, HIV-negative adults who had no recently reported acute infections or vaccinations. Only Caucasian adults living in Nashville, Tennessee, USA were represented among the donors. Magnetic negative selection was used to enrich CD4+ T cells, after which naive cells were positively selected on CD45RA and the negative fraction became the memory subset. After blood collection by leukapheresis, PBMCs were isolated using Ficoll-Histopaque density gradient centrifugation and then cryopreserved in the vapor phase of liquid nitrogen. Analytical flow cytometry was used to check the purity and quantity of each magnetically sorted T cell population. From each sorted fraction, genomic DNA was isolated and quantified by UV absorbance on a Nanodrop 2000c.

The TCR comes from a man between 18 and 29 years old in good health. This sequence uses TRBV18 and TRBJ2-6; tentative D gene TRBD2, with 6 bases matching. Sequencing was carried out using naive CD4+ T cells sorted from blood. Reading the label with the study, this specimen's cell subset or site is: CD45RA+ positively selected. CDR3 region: CASSPIGGSGANVLTF. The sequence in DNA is TGTGCCAGCTCACCCATCGGGGGCTCTGGGGCCAACGTCCTGACTTTC. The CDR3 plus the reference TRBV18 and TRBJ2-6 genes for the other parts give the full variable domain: NAGVMQNPRHLVRRRGQEARLRCSPMKGHSHVYWYRQLPEEGLKFMVYLQKENIIDESGMPKERFSAEFPKEGPSILRIQQVVRGDSAAYFCASSPIGGSGANVLTFGAGSRLTVL.